The present entry profiles one T cell receptor beta chain with its context. Its matching antigen is unknown. Sequencing used cDNA as its template, made by extracting RNA and reverse transcribing it. Profiled with immunoSEQ multiplex PCR; TCRdb holds only in-frame clones, not every one. Among 100,000 or so clones, roughly 56% were seen once, and the ten largest hold less than 20%. These data are taken from a study of CD8+ T cells in alopecia areata. Study in general: Each of the treated patients was given oral tofacitinib, 5 to 10 mg twice daily, for moderate-to-severe alopecia areata. Study-wide points: Higher clonality than in normal scalp was seen in lesional scalp, especially alopecia totalis/universalis.

Treatment here: oral pan-JAK inhibitor, 5-10 mg twice daily. Sampling of alopecia areata patients yielded lesional scalp punch biopsies as well as peripheral blood. This receptor was identified in a human donor with alopecia areata. Sequenced here: CD8+ T cells sorted from blood, sampled around week 55, from a patient treated with tofacitinib.

CDR3: CAWSVSGNEQFF. For the CDR3, the DNA is TGTGCCTGGAGTGTTAGTGGGAATGAGCAGTTCTTC. The gene calls are TRBV30 and TRBJ2-1, with D uncertain. Trimming took off 0 bases at V and 7 bases at J, with 7 bases between the two ends. In germline, CDR1 is GTSNPN, CDR2 SVGIG (reference sequence). This CDR3 contains 12 residues.